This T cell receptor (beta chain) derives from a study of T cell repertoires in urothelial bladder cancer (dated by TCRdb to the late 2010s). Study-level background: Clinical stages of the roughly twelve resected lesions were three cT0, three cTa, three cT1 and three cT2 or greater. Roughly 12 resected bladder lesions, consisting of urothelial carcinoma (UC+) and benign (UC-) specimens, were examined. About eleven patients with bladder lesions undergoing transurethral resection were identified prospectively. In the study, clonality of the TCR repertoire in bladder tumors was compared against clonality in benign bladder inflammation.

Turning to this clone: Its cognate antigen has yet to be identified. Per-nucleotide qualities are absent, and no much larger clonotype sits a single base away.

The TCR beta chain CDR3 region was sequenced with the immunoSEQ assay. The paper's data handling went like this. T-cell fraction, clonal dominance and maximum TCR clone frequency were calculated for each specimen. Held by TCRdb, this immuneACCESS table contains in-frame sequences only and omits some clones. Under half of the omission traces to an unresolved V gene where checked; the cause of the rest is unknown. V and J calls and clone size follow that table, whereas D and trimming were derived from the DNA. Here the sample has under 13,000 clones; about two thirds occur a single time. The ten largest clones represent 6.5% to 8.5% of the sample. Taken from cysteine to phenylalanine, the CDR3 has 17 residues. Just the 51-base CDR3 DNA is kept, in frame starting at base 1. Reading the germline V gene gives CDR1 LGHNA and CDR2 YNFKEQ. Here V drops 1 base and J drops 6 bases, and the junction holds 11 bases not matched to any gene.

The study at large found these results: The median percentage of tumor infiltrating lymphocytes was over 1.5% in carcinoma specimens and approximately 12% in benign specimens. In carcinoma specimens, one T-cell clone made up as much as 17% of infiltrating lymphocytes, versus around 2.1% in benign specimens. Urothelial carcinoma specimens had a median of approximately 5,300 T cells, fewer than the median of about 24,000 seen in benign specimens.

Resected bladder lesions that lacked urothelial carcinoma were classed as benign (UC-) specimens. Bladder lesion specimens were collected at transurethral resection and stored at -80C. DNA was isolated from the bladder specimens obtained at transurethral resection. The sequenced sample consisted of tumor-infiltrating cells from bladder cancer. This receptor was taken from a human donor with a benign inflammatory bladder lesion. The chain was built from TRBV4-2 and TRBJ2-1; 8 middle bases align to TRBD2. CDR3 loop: CASSQGIGGAHRNEQFF. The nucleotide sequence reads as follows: TGTGCCAGCAGCCAAGGTATCGGGGGGGCTCACCGCAATGAGCAGTTCTTC.